Presented here are 7 T cell receptor beta chains from one specimen sequenced in a study of OX40 agonist ivuxolimab in advanced cancers. Produced via immunoSEQ multiplex PCR; TCRdb's table is partial and in-frame only. The data contain about 90,000 clones, approximately 91% of them singletons. Sequencing was performed on CD4+ or CD8+ T cells sorted from blood, taken in a trial of the OX40 agonist ivuxolimab. The origin of the receptors is an adult with an advanced solid tumor such as melanoma, head and neck, liver or kidney cancer.

The sample holds one count of this clone. The CDR3, as DNA: TGTGCCAGCAGCTATACTAGCGGGGCGGCCTACGAGCAGTACTTC. This translates into CASSYTSGAAYEQYF. The chain recombines TRBV27 with TRBJ2-7, with TRBD2 identical over 10 bases. Per germline, CDR1 MNHEY and CDR2 SMNVEV (reference sequence). The ends lost 6 bases at V and 2 bases at J; junction bases unmatched: 7. This CDR3 is 15 amino acids long.

The V gene is TRBV4-2, the J gene TRBJ1-3; D ambiguous. V gave up 0 bases and J gave up 0 bases, with 9 bases separating them. This CDR3 comprises 16 residues. The germline V gene encodes CDR1 LGHNA and CDR2 YNFKEQ. Here the CDR3 reads CASSQDLTISGNTIYF. The DNA for the CDR3 is TGTGCCAGCAGCCAAGATTTAACTATCTCTGGAAACACCATATATTTT.

The V gene is TRBV6-1, the J gene TRBJ1-4; D remains ambiguous. Trimming cost V 7 bases and J 3 bases, with 9 bases left between them. This CDR3 region has 13 residues. Germline loops: CDR1 MNHNS, CDR2 SASEGT. The CDR3 DNA reads as TGTGCCAGCACTTGGACGGCTAATGAAAAACTGTTTTTT. Its protein product is CASTWTANEKLFF.

Worth noting for this clone: A read error may account for a junction end that differs from germline. This chain links TRBV7-9 with TRBJ2-5, with a weak D call TRBD2 (5 bases). CDR3 length: 12 residues. Germline V lookup: CDR1 SEHNR, CDR2 FQNEAQ (reference sequence). In DNA, the CDR3 is TGTGCCAGCAGCTTACAGGACTCGGACTTACACTTC. It is translated as CASSLQDSDLHF.

The chain employs TRBV11-2 and TRBJ1-5; the D gene is possibly TRBD1 (5 bases). The CDR3 covers 15 residues. Germline values: CDR1 SGHAT, CDR2 FQNNGV. V was cut by 3 bases and J by 3 bases, with 12 bases left in between. DNA for the CDR3: TGTGCCAGCAGCTTGGCGGGGGGGTCCAATCAGCCCCAGCATTTT. It codes for CASSLAGGSNQPQHF.

The V gene is TRBV5-1, the J gene TRBJ2-1, with 13 bases lining up with TRBD2. This CDR3 is built from 15 residues. V lost 9 bases and J lost 8; bases outside the gene matches: 11. From germline, CDR1 is SGHRS and CDR2 YFSETQ. DNA for the CDR3: TGCGCCACCCAGCCCGGGACTAGCGGGATATATGAGCAGTTCTTC. Translated: CATQPGTSGIYEQFF.

The chain links TRBV7-6 to TRBJ2-3; D is possibly TRBD2 (6 bases). Trimming left V 6 bases short and J 4 bases short, with 17 bases between. The CDR3 contains 15 residues. CDR1 SGHVS and CDR2 FNYEAQ come from the germline V gene. Here the CDR3 DNA reads TGTGCCAGCAGTCACCGACTAGGGGCGTCAGATACGCAGTATTTT. It translates to CASSHRLGASDTQYF.